Listed below are T cell receptor beta chains from one sample, sequenced in a study of regulatory T cells in long-lasting Graves disease. TCRdb passed the multiplex PCR reads through MiXCR, listing each CDR3 protein once. The sample records some 350,000 distinct CDR3 sequences, around 15% being singletons. This same sample was also taken into another study, of T cells in Graves' hyperthyroidism and ophthalmopathy.

The sample here was peripheral blood mononuclear cells (PBMCs), taken at new diagnosis, from a patient treated with antithyroid drugs. The receptors here all came from a woman younger than 30 with Graves disease. Each CDR3 is given with its conserved first and last residue. The D gene is left open where the match is weak. Size values are once, few and many counts, or a class for expanded clones, and some rows have none.

v_gene	abundance	d_gene	len	j_gene	CDR3aa	CDR3nt
TRBV2	many	NA	15	TRBJ1-3	CASTIGGLVGNTIYF	TGTGCCAGCACCATCGGAGGACTGGTTGGAAACACCATATATTTT
TRBV7-2	many	NA	14	TRBJ1-2	CASSLAGSDYGYTF	TGTGCCAGCAGTTTAGCAGGGTCCGACTATGGCTACACCTTC
TRBV28	many	TRBD1	15	TRBJ2-7	CASSLGTAGGYEQYF	TGTGCCAGCAGTTTAGGGACAGCCGGCGGGTACGAGCAGTACTTC
TRBV2	many	NA	15	TRBJ2-2	CASNYRDTGTGELFF	TGTGCCAGCAATTACCGGGACACCGGGACCGGGGAGCTGTTTTTT
TRBV3-1	NA	NA	16	TRBJ2-1	CASSQEGGGPYNEQFF	TGTGCCAGCAGCCAAGAAGGCGGGGGCCCCTACAATGAGCAGTTCTTC
TRBV27	many	TRBD2	16	TRBJ2-2	CASSLWAGENTGELFF	TGTGCCAGCAGTTTATGGGCGGGAGAAAACACCGGGGAGCTGTTTTTT
TRBV27	many	TRBD2	13	TRBJ2-2	CASMGRGTGELFF	TGTGCCAGCATGGGGAGGGGCACCGGGGAGCTGTTTTTT
TRBV7-6	many	NA	16	TRBJ2-7	CASSPSREVAVYEQYF	TGTGCCAGCAGCCCTAGTAGGGAAGTGGCGGTCTACGAGCAGTACTTC
TRBV7-9	many	NA	17	TRBJ2-5	CASSLGHDSLYQETQYF	TGTGCCAGCAGCTTAGGTCATGACAGCCTGTACCAAGAGACCCAGTACTTC
TRBV24-1	NA	TRBD1	16	TRBJ1-3	CATSDPGQGAGNTIYF	TGTGCCACCAGTGACCCTGGACAGGGTGCAGGAAACACCATATATTTT
TRBV4-1	few	NA	13	TRBJ2-7	CASSHQSGGEQYF	TGCGCCAGCAGCCATCAGTCCGGTGGGGAGCAGTACTTC
TRBV27	few	NA	13	TRBJ1-6	CASSYTGPSPLHF	TGTGCCAGCAGTTACACAGGTCCCTCACCCCTCCACTTT
TRBV24-1	many	TRBD1	14	TRBJ1-5	CATSDPGQNQPQHF	TGTGCCACCAGTGACCCGGGACAGAATCAGCCCCAGCATTTT
TRBV7-9	many	NA	12	TRBJ2-3	CASSPRTDTQYF	TGTGCCAGCAGCCCTCGTACAGATACGCAGTATTTT
TRBV30	many	NA	13	TRBJ1-5	CAWSMTRDQPQHF	TGTGCCTGGAGTATGACAAGAGATCAGCCCCAGCATTTT
TRBV4-2	NA	NA	13	TRBJ1-5	CASSQDEGQPQHF	TGTGCCAGCAGCCAAGATGAAGGTCAGCCCCAGCATTTT
TRBV28	many	TRBD1	15	TRBJ2-5	CASRLQQGLQETQYF	TGTGCCAGCCGTCTCCAACAGGGGCTTCAGGAAACCCAGTACTTC
TRBV5-1	NA	NA	17	TRBJ2-2	CASSVTGPLLNTGELFF	TGCGCCAGCAGCGTGACAGGACCACTCCTTAACACCGGGGAGCTGTTTTTT
TRBV27	NA	NA	14	TRBJ2-3	CASSSSGLPDTQYF	TGTGCCAGCAGTTCCTCGGGGCTCCCAGATACGCAGTATTTT
TRBV27	many	TRBD2	16	TRBJ2-7	CASSLIASGGTYEQYF	TGTGCCAGCAGTTTAATTGCTAGCGGAGGGACCTACGAGCAGTACTTC
TRBV27	many	NA	14	TRBJ2-4	CASSLAGRGNIQYF	TGTGCCAGCAGTTTGGCCGGACGCGGAAACATTCAGTACTTC
TRBV12-3/TRBV12-4	many	TRBD1	14	TRBJ2-7	CASKRGRGPGEQYF	TGTGCCAGCAAACGGGGCAGGGGGCCGGGTGAGCAGTACTTC
TRBV6-5	many	NA	14	TRBJ2-7	CASSYYGGLYEQYF	TGTGCCAGCAGTTACTACGGAGGTCTCTACGAGCAGTACTTC
TRBV9	NA	TRBD1	14	TRBJ2-7	CASTPGTGDYEQYF	TGTGCCAGCACCCCCGGGACAGGGGACTACGAGCAGTACTTC
TRBV3-1	many	NA	16	TRBJ2-1	CASSQDPPGIYNEQFF	TGTGCCAGCAGCCAAGATCCCCCGGGGATTTACAATGAGCAGTTCTTC
TRBV29-1	NA	NA	11	TRBJ1-1	CSVDRALSAFF	TGCAGCGTTGACAGGGCGCTTTCAGCTTTCTTT
TRBV5-1	many	NA	14	TRBJ2-7	CASSAGAGGYEQYF	TGCGCCAGCAGCGCAGGGGCAGGGGGGTACGAGCAGTACTTC
TRBV18	few	NA	14	TRBJ1-1	CASSPEGVVTEAFF	TGTGCCAGCTCACCGGAGGGTGTAGTCACTGAAGCTTTCTTT
TRBV28	many	TRBD2	19	TRBJ2-1	CASSLGGGGGGDSYNEQFF	TGTGCCAGCAGTTTAGGGGGTGGAGGCGGGGGGGACAGCTACAATGAGCAGTTCTTC
TRBV30	many	NA	14	TRBJ2-5	CAWSAFRGQETQYF	TGTGCCTGGAGTGCTTTCCGAGGGCAAGAGACCCAGTACTTC
TRBV25-1	few	TRBD1	15	TRBJ1-2	CASSVGTGRAYGYTF	TGTGCCAGCAGCGTAGGGACAGGCAGAGCCTATGGCTACACCTTC
TRBV7-2	many	TRBD2	16	TRBJ2-7	CASSLDSPSGSVGQYF	TGTGCCAGCAGCTTAGATAGCCCTAGCGGGAGTGTTGGGCAGTACTTC
TRBV5-1	many	NA	15	TRBJ2-3	CASSLRGISTDTQYF	TGCGCCAGCAGCTTGAGAGGGATCAGCACAGATACGCAGTATTTT
TRBV28	NA	TRBD1	15	TRBJ2-7	CASSFHPGGEYEQYF	TGTGCCAGCAGTTTTCATCCAGGGGGCGAATACGAGCAGTACTTC
TRBV25-1	NA	NA	13	TRBJ2-2	CASSGPMSGELFF	TGTGCCAGCTCGGGACCGATGTCAGGGGAGCTGTTTTTT
TRBV20-1	many	NA	13	TRBJ2-3	CSATIAHTDTQYF	TGCAGTGCTACCATAGCCCACACAGATACGCAGTATTTT
TRBV7-9	NA	NA	14	TRBJ2-1	CASSLVVSGAEQFF	TGTGCCAGCAGCTTAGTAGTATCGGGGGCTGAGCAGTTCTTC
TRBV13	many	NA	14	TRBJ1-1	CASSLGFRNTEAFF	TGTGCCAGCAGCTTAGGCTTCAGAAACACTGAAGCTTTCTTT
TRBV7-2	NA	NA	14	TRBJ1-1	CASSLGSGNTEAFF	TGTGCCAGCAGCTTAGGGTCAGGAAACACTGAAGCTTTCTTT
TRBV5-1	NA	NA	17	TRBJ2-1	CASSSQDPPSSYNEQFF	TGCGCCAGCAGCAGCCAAGATCCCCCGTCGAGTTACAATGAGCAGTTCTTC
TRBV7-8	NA	TRBD2	15	TRBJ2-1	CVSSFFTGGADAQFF	TGTGTCAGCAGCTTTTTCACGGGAGGGGCCGATGCGCAGTTCTTC
TRBV24-1	NA	NA	15	TRBJ2-6	CATSDTGSGANVLTF	TGTGCCACCAGTGATACAGGGAGTGGGGCCAACGTCCTGACTTTC
TRBV20-1	many	NA	16	TRBJ2-1	CSARGARQQSYNEQFF	TGCAGTGCTAGAGGGGCACGGCAGCAGAGTTACAATGAGCAGTTCTTC
TRBV18	many	NA	15	TRBJ1-1	CASSPRGTSNTEAFF	TGTGCCAGCTCACCAAGAGGGACATCGAACACTGAAGCTTTCTTT
TRBV27	NA	NA	14	TRBJ2-3	CASSPPWDLHTQYF	TGTGCCAGCAGTCCCCCCTGGGACCTGCATACGCAGTATTTT
TRBV6-5	many	TRBD2	16	TRBJ2-1	CASSYTASGLAGEQFF	TGTGCCAGCAGTTACACCGCTTCAGGGCTAGCGGGGGAGCAGTTCTTC
TRBV7-9	few	NA	16	TRBJ1-4	CASSLADRRTNEKLFF	TGTGCCAGCAGCTTAGCGGACCGCCGAACTAATGAAAAACTGTTTTTT
TRBV2	many	NA	14	TRBJ2-7	CASSSGTGTYEQYF	TGTGCCAGCAGCTCCGGGACGGGAACCTACGAGCAGTACTTC
TRBV30	many	NA	14	TRBJ1-2	CAWNREQPNYGYTF	TGTGCCTGGAACCGGGAACAGCCTAACTATGGCTACACCTTC
TRBV15	few	NA	13	TRBJ2-1	CATSPRLDGEQFF	TGTGCCACCAGTCCCCGGCTAGACGGTGAGCAGTTCTTC
TRBV5-1	few	NA	15	TRBJ2-1	CASSQQGVTYNEQFF	TGCGCCAGCAGCCAACAGGGAGTCACCTACAATGAGCAGTTCTTC